This note documents a single TCR beta chain sequence. The antigen is undetermined. The repertoire was sequenced with immunoSEQ multiplex PCR; TCRdb's copy has only in-frame clones and lacks some. The repertoire holds tens of thousands of clones, with 88% as singletons. This entry belongs to a study of identifying expanded T cells in peripheral blood. Findings and limits, study-wide: Over around two and four weeks, about 16 and 20 clones changed, versus roughly 1.1 between replicates. Variance in clone template counts between approximately 2-week samples significantly increased with total template count across all healthy donors.

Germline CDR1 reads KGHSH; CDR2 reads LQKENI. CDR3 length: 14 residues. The V end was cut by 2 bases, the J end by 5 bases, with 12 bases between. Healthy donors had no documented immune events, such as infections, while sampled. The material sequenced was blood. This chain links TRBV18 with TRBJ1-2, with D hard to call. This clonotype was sampled from a person aged 18 to 69 in good health. The CDR3 DNA is TGTGCCAGCTCACCAGGGCAGACTGGATATGGCTACACCTTC. Residues: CASSPGQTGYGYTF.